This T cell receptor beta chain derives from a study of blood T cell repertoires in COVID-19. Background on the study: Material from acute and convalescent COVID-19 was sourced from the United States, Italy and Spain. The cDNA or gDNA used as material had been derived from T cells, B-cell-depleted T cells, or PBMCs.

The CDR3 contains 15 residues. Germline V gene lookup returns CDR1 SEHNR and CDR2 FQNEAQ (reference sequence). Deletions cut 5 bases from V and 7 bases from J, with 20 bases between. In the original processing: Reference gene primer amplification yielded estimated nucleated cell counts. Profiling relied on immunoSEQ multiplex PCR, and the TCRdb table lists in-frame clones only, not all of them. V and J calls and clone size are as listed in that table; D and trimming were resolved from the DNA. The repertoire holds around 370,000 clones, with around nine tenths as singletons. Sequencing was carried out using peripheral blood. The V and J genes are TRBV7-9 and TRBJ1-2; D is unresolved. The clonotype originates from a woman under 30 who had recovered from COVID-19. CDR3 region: CASSLELVGDGGYTF. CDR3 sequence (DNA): TGTGCCAGCAGCCTCGAACTAGTTGGGGATGGTGGCTACACCTTC. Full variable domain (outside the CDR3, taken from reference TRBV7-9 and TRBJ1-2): DTGVSQNPRHKITKRGQNVTFRCDPISEHNRLYWYRQTLGQGPEFLTYFQNEAQLEKSRLLSDRFSAERPKGSFSTLEIQRTEQGDSAMYLCASSLELVGDGGYTFGSGTRLTVV.